This passage covers 24 T cell receptor beta chains from one sample sequenced in a study of blood T cell repertoires in COVID-19. TCRdb's table, derived via immunoSEQ multiplex PCR, lists solely in-frame clones and lacks some. The sample shows around 170,000 clones, 74% of them seen only once. Sequencing was performed on peripheral blood. The receptors stem from a woman of 80 years or more with acute or convalescent COVID-19.

V is TRBV7-2 and J is TRBJ1-1, with a tentative D call TRBD1 (5 bases). The V end was cut by 2 bases, the J end by 4 bases, with 11 bases between. CDR1 is SGHTA, CDR2 FQGNSA, per germline. The CDR3 has 14 residues. The CDR3 DNA is TGTGCCAGCAGCTTACAGGGTGACGGCACTGAAGCTTTCTTT. It yields the protein CASSLQGDGTEAFF.

The chain carries TRBV18 and TRBJ2-5; 9 bases fit TRBD1. The CDR3 spans 15 residues. CDR1 KGHSH and CDR2 LQKENI come from the germline V gene. The J segment lost 3 bases and the V segment lost 4 bases, leaving 6 bases of the junction unmatched. The CDR3 DNA follows: TGTGCCAGCTCACTTGGACAGGGGCCCGAAGAGACCCAGTACTTC. It is translated as CASSLGQGPEETQYF. The whole variable domain, remainder taken from reference TRBV18 and TRBJ2-5, is NAGVMQNPRHLVRRRGQEARLRCSPMKGHSHVYWYRQLPEEGLKFMVYLQKENIIDESGMPKERFSAEFPKEGPSILRIQQVVRGDSAAYFCASSLGQGPEETQYFGPGTRLLVL.

The chain is built from TRBV28 and TRBJ2-1, with a weak D call TRBD2 (5 bases). Trimming stripped 5 bases from V and 4 bases from J, with 12 bases between. The CDR3 length is 14 residues. The germline V gene has CDR1 MDHEN and CDR2 SYDVKM. The CDR3 region has the DNA TGTGCCAGCAGTCCAGGAGGCAGTTACAATGAGCAGTTCTTC. It encodes CASSPGGSYNEQFF.

The rearrangement uses TRBV29-1 and TRBJ2-2; D might be TRBD1 (6 bases). Germline-derived CDR1 and CDR2 are SQVTM and ANQGSEA. V was pared by 6 bases and J by 5 bases, with 16 bases between. The CDR3 is made up of 14 amino acids. The CDR3 region is CSVKPDSWTGELFF. The CDR3 nucleotides read TGCAGCGTGAAGCCGGACAGTTGGACCGGGGAGCTGTTTTTT.

The chain uses TRBV19 and TRBJ2-1, with 10 bases aligning to TRBD2. V lost 3 bases to trimming and J lost 4 bases; unmatched junction nucleotides: 12. CDR1 and CDR2 (germline): LNHDA, SQIVND (reference sequence). This CDR3 comprises 18 residues. The CDR3 loop is CASSIDPQREGNYNEQFF. In DNA, the CDR3 is TGTGCCAGTAGTATTGATCCACAGCGGGAGGGGAATTACAATGAGCAGTTCTTC.

The chain has TRBV30 and TRBJ2-1; D may be TRBD2 (6 bases). The germline V gene encodes CDR1 GTSNPN and CDR2 SVGIG (reference sequence). This CDR3 has 14 amino acids. V was cut by 0 bases and J by 4 bases, with 10 bases left in between. CDR3 region: CAWSVGGEYNEQFF. The CDR3 coding sequence is TGTGCCTGGAGTGTTGGCGGGGAATACAATGAGCAGTTCTTC. Based on the CDR3 plus reference TRBV30 and TRBJ2-1, the full variable domain is SQTIHQWPATLVQPVGSPLSLECTVEGTSNPNLYWYRQAAGRGLQLLFYSVGIGQISSEVPQNLSASRPQDRQFILSSKKLLLSDSGFYLCAWSVGGEYNEQFFGPGTRLTVL.

The rearrangement joins TRBV28 to TRBJ2-3, with 7 bases fitting TRBD2. Trimming removed 2 bases from V and 6 bases from J; junction bases left unmatched: 5. Germline-derived CDR1 and CDR2 are MDHEN and SYDVKM. This CDR3 spans 14 amino acids. The CDR3 nucleotides read TGTGCCAGCAGTTTAGTGCGGGAGTGGGATACGCAGTATTTT. This codes for CASSLVREWDTQYF.

The J gene is TRBJ1-6, the V gene TRBV7-3; 7 bases match TRBD1. Per germline, CDR1 SGHTA and CDR2 FQGTGA. CDR3 length equals 14 residues. Unmatched junction bases numbered 3, after V lost 6 bases and J lost 4 bases. The CDR3 region is CASRAGGYNSPLHF. CDR3 sequence (DNA): TGTGCCAGCAGGGCAGGGGGTTATAATTCACCCCTCCACTTT.

J is TRBJ2-3 and V is TRBV5-6; TRBD2 might be the D (6 bases). The CDR3 extends over 15 amino acids. Germline V gives CDR1 SGHDT, CDR2 YYEEEE. V dropped 5 bases and J dropped 4 bases, with 17 bases sitting between them. CDR3 coding DNA: TGTGCCAGCAGTCTGAGGGACTCAGGGTCAGATACGCAGTATTTT. Translation: CASSLRDSGSDTQYF.

The CDR3 DNA sequence: TGTGCCAGCAGCCGCAGGGCGGGGCCAGTGGCAGATACGCAGTATTTT. This codes for CASSRRAGPVADTQYF. The chain has TRBV7-8 and TRBJ2-3; D perhaps matches TRBD2 (6 bases). The CDR3 length is 16 residues. V was clipped by 5 bases and J by 4 bases, with 19 bases between them. Germline V gene lookup returns CDR1 SGHVS and CDR2 FQNEAQ.

Turning to this clone: Its ends do not fully match the called genes, so a read error is possible. The J gene is TRBJ2-2, the V gene TRBV24-1; 11 bases align to TRBD1. The CDR3 runs 17 residues. Germline V CDR1 and CDR2: KGHDR, SFDVKD. CDR3 loop: CATSDPGQGASTRELFF. DNA for the CDR3: TGTGCCACCAGTGACCCTGGACAGGGGGCTTCCACCCGGGAGCTGTTTTTT.

The gene calls are TRBV28 and TRBJ1-2; perhaps TRBD1 as D (5 bases). The CDR3 runs to 13 residues. The V and J ends lost 7 bases and 8 bases respectively, with 17 bases between them. The germline V gene has CDR1 MDHEN and CDR2 SYDVKM. CDR3 amino acids: CASNPGGVEGYTF. In nucleotides, the CDR3 is TGTGCCAGCAACCCGGGGGGGGTGGAAGGCTACACCTTC.

The chain employs TRBV12-3 or TRBV12-4 and TRBJ2-2; no clear D gene. The germline V and J ends were trimmed by 2 bases and 7 bases, with 8 bases remaining between them. The CDR3 runs 13 residues. CDR3 coding DNA: TGTGCCAGCAGTTTATATGATAGCGGGGAGCTGTTTTTT. Its protein is CASSLYDSGELFF.

There are many counts of this clone. This chain links TRBV9 with TRBJ2-7; D uncertain. The CDR3 consists of 15 residues. Per the germline V gene, CDR1 is SGDLS and CDR2 is YYNGEE. Deletions cut 0 bases from V and 3 bases from J, with 13 bases between. CDR3 sequence (DNA): TGTGCCAGCAGCGTAGAGGCTGCTTCGGGCTACGAGCAGTACTTC. The encoded protein is CASSVEAASGYEQYF. Supplemented by reference TRBV9 and TRBJ2-7, the full variable domain reads DSGVTQTPKHLITATGQRVTLRCSPRSGDLSVYWYQQSLDQGLQFLIQYYNGEERAKGNILERFSAQQFPDLHSELNLSSLELGDSALYFCASSVEAASGYEQYFGPGTRLTVT.

The chain uses TRBV28 and TRBJ2-2; a possible D gene is TRBD2 (6 bases). The CDR3 extends over 16 amino acids. CDR1 is MDHEN, CDR2 SYDVKM, per germline. The germline V and J ends were trimmed by 7 bases and 0 bases, with 15 bases remaining between them. The CDR3 reads CASTSQPGANTGELFF. Here the CDR3 DNA reads TGTGCCAGCACTTCCCAACCGGGAGCGAACACCGGGGAGCTGTTTTTT.

This chain joins TRBV10-3 and TRBJ2-6, with TRBD2 identical over 12 bases. The CDR3 has 17 residues. Germline assignment: CDR1 ENHRY and CDR2 SYGVKD. J was trimmed by 2 bases and V by 7 bases; bases with no gene match: 6. The CDR3 spells CAITGTSGLTGANVLTF. CDR3 DNA sequence: TGTGCCATCACCGGGACTAGCGGGTTGACTGGGGCCAACGTCCTGACTTTC.

This chain joins TRBV3-1 (or the pseudogene TRBV3-2) and TRBJ2-1; 10 bases are a match to TRBD2. The length of the CDR3 is 17 residues. The trim removed 0 bases at V and 9 bases at J, leaving 11 bases unmatched. The germline CDR1 and CDR2 sequences are LGHDT and YNNKEL (reference sequence). This chain's CDR3 is CASSQDTASGSSGEQFF. The CDR3 DNA reads TGTGCCAGCAGCCAAGATACGGCTAGCGGGAGTAGCGGTGAGCAGTTCTTC.

The chain uses TRBV27 and TRBJ2-7, with D uncertain. The CDR3 extends over 16 amino acids. V lost 6 bases, J lost 0 bases, and 18 bases lay in between. CDR1 is MNHEY, CDR2 SMNVEV, per germline (reference sequence). In DNA form, the CDR3 reads TGTGCCAGCAGCCTACTTTCGGCTACAGACTCCTACGAGCAGTACTTC. Translated, it gives CASSLLSATDSYEQYF.

Here the CDR3 DNA reads TGTGCCAGCAGCGCCCAAATAGCGGGAGGGGTCAATGAGCAGTTCTTC. Encoded protein: CASSAQIAGGVNEQFF. This sequence joins TRBV7-3 and TRBJ2-1; TRBD2 matches at 11 bases. CDR1 and CDR2 from the germline V gene are SGHTA and FQGTGA. V lost 5 bases, J lost 6 bases, and 9 bases stayed unmatched. The length of the CDR3 is 16 residues.

This clone was detected ten times or more. This chain links TRBV28 with TRBJ2-1; a possible D gene is TRBD2 (6 bases). From germline, CDR1 is MDHEN and CDR2 SYDVKM. This CDR3 region has 15 residues. The V end was cut by 3 bases, the J end by 5 bases, with 14 bases between. The CDR3 DNA reads TGTGCCAGCAGTTTCGGGGGAGGAACACACAATGAGCAGTTCTTC. Translating it yields CASSFGGGTHNEQFF.

This clone was seen many times. This sample also contains other DNA sequences that code for the same CDR3. The J gene is TRBJ1-2, the V gene TRBV28; D might be TRBD1 (5 bases). V lost 3 bases, J lost 5 bases, and 10 bases lay in between. There are 13 residues in the CDR3. CDR1 and CDR2 (germline): MDHEN, SYDVKM. The CDR3 reads CASSLRGSYGYTF. The CDR3 nucleotides read TGTGCCAGCAGTTTGCGGGGGAGTTATGGCTACACCTTC.

J is TRBJ2-2 and V is TRBV7-3, with 13 bases that match TRBD2. The V gene's germline CDR1 is SGHTA and CDR2 FQGTGA. The CDR3 consists of 15 residues. V dropped 6 bases and J dropped 7; count of bases not matched to a gene: 5. As DNA, the CDR3 is TGTGCCAGCAGTACAGGACTAGCGGGAGTCGGGGAGCTGTTTTTT. Its protein is CASSTGLAGVGELFF.

This sequence joins TRBV27 and TRBJ2-3, with 13 bases lining up with TRBD2. This CDR3 is 16 amino acids long. The J segment lost 5 bases and the V segment lost 7 bases, leaving 9 bases of the junction unmatched. Germline loops: CDR1 MNHEY, CDR2 SMNVEV (reference sequence). CDR3 nucleotide sequence: TGTGCCAGCAAACCAGGACTAGCGGGAGTGATAGATACGCAGTATTTT. Translating it yields CASKPGLAGVIDTQYF.

As concerns this clone: Mismatch with germline at one junction end may stem from a read error. This chain connects TRBV19 to TRBJ2-5; weak D call: TRBD1 (6 bases). The CDR3 contains 13 residues. CDR1 LNHDA and CDR2 SQIVND come from the germline V gene (reference sequence). The CDR3, as DNA: TGTGCCAGTAGACAGGGTCCCCAAGAGGCCCAGTACTTC. The encoded protein is CASRQGPQEAQYF.